This TCR beta chain originates from a study of shared clonotypes between healthy human individuals. V was pared by 0 bases and J by 1 base, with 7 bases of the junction left unmatched. The germline gives CDR1 SGHDT, CDR2 YYEEEE. This CDR3 spans 17 amino acids. Libraries were prepared by immunoSEQ multiplex PCR; TCRdb keeps only in-frame clonotypes and omits some of them. Of approximately 1,500,000 clones listed, roughly 95% are singletons. This TCR was recovered from a man between 25 and 39 years old in good health. The V and J genes are TRBV5-6 and TRBJ1-1; 9 nucleotides agree with TRBD1. What was sequenced was naive CD4+ T cells sorted from blood. This sample's subset: CD45RA+ positively selected. DNA of the CDR3: TGTGCCAGCAGCTTGGGGTTATGGGGACAGGGGAACACTGAAGCTTTCTTT. Translated: CASSLGLWGQGNTEAFF.